Listed here is a single T cell receptor beta chain. This clonotype was detected a few times. Its recognized antigen is unknown. The input lacks base qualities; no much larger clone sits a single base away. The sample belongs to a study of CD8 T cells in ankylosing spondylitis (dated by TCRdb to about 2017). For the wider study: T cell receptor beta repertoires were profiled in healthy donors and ankylosing spondylitis patients so that disease-linked TCR variants could be found. The full study cohort was made up of about 25 ankylosing spondylitis patients and approximately 100 healthy donors. Samples of peripheral blood were taken, and for ankylosing spondylitis patients, synovial fluid was collected as well.

The sample was run on an Illumina HiSeq 2500. TCR beta libraries were prepared by quantitative 5'-RACE with molecular barcodes. Concerning the study's data processing: Disease-linked TCR variants were identified with a new computational method built on a probabilistic model of VDJ rearrangement. TCRdb handled the public reads itself, with Q25 trimming in fastp and clone calling in MiXCR, and kept productive beta chains. Entries are consolidated by CDR3 protein sequence, retaining the most common genes and DNA. The V and J calls follow TCRdb's processing rather than the paper's. This sample comprises around 770,000 distinct CDR3 sequences, around 20% of them detected only once. The top ten clones comprise around 19% of the sample. What the study reported, not specific to this receptor: A TCR beta motif made up of several highly homologous amino acid variants appeared to be characteristic of blood from ankylosing spondylitis patients. Some TCR beta motif variants had previously been reported in synovial fluid and blood of reactive arthritis patients, which suggested common disease-initiation mechanisms. In peripheral blood, the disease-linked clones were found at relatively low frequencies and had a CD8+ phenotype. According to the report, matched synovial fluid samples from ankylosing spondylitis patients were significantly enriched for the disease-linked clones.

The germline V gene provides CDR1 MNHEY and CDR2 SVGEGT. V loses 2 bases of germline sequence and J loses 3 bases, and the interval between the two ends is 10 bases. The CDR3 holds 14 amino acids from the cysteine to the phenylalanine. Only the CDR3 region is kept as DNA, spanning 42 bases read in frame from base 1. The sequence links TRBV6-2 or TRBV6-3 to TRBJ1-2; the D gene is possibly TRBD1, with 5 bases matching. The sequenced material came from blood, either unsorted or a sorted T cell fraction (not recorded which). This receptor was taken from a male donor with ankylosing spondylitis. In nucleotides, the sequence is TGTGCCAGCAGTTACGGAGGGGAGCACTATGGCTACACCTTC. Translation gives CASSYGGEHYGYTF.